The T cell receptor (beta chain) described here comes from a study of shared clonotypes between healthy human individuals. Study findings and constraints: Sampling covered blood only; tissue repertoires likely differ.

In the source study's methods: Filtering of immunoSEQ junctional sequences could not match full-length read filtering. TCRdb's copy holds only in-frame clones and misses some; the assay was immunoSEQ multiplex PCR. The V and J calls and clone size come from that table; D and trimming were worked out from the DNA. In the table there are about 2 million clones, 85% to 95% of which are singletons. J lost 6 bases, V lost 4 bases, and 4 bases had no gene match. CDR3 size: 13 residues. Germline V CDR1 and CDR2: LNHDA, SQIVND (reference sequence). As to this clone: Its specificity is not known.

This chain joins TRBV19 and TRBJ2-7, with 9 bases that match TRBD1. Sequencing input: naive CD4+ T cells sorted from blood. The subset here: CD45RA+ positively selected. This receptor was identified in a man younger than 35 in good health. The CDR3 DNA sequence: TGTGCCAGTAGTAGGACAGGGGAGGGCGAGCAGTACTTC. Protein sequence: CASSRTGEGEQYF.